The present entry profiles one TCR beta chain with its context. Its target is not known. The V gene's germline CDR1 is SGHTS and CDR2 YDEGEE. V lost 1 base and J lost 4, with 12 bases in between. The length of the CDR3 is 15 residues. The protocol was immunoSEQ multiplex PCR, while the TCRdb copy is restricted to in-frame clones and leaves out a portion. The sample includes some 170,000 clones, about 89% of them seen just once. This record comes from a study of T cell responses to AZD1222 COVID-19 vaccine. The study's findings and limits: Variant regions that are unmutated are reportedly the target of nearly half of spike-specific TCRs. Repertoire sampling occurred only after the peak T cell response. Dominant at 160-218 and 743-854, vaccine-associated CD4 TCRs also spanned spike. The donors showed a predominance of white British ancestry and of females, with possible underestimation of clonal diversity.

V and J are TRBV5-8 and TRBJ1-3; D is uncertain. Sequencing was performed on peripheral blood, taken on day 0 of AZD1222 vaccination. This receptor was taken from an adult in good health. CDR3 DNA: TGTGCCAGCAGCTTGAAGGGTTTCTTGGGAAACACCATATATTTT. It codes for CASSLKGFLGNTIYF.